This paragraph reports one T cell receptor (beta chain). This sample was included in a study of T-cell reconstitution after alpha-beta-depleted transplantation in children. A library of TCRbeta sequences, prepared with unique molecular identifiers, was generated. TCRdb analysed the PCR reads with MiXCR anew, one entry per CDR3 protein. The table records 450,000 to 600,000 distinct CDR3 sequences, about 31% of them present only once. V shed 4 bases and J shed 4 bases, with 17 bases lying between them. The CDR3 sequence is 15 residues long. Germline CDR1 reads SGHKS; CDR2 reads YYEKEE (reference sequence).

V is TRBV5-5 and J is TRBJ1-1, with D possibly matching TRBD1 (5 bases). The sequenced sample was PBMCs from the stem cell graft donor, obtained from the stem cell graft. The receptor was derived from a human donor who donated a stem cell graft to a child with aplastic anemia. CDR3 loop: CASSPRGGGSTEAFF. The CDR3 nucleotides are TGTGCCAGCAGCCCAAGAGGCGGGGGGAGCACTGAAGCTTTCTTT.